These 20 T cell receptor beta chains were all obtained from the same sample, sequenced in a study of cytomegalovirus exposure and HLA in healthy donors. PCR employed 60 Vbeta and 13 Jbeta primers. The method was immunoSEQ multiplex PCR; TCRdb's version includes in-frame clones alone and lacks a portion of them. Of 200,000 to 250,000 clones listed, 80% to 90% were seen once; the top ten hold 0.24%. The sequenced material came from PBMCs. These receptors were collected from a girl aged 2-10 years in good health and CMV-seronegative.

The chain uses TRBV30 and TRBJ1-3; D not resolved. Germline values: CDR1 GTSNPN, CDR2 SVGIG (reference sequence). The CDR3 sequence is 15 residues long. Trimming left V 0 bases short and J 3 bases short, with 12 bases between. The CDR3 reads CAWSVYGKGGNTIYF. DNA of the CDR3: TGTGCCTGGAGTGTCTACGGGAAGGGTGGAAACACCATATATTTT.

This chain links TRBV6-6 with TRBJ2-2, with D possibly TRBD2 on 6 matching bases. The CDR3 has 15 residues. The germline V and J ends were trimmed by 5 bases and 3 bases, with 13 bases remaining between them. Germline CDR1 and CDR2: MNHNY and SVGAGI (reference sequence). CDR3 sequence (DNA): TGTGCCAGCAGTCGACCCCGGAGGGACACCGGGGAGCTGTTTTTT. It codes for CASSRPRRDTGELFF.

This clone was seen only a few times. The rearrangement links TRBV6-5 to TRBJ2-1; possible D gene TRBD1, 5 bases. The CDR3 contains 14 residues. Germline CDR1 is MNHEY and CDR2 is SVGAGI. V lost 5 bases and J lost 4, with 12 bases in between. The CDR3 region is CASSPRGTYNEQFF. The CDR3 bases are TGTGCCAGCAGTCCTAGGGGCACGTACAATGAGCAGTTCTTC.

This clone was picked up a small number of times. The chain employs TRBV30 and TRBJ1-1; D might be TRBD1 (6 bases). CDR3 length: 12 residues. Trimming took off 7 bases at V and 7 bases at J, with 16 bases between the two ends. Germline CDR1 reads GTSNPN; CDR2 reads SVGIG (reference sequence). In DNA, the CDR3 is TGTGCCTACTTGGACAGCCAAAATGAAGCTTTCTTT. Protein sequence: CAYLDSQNEAFF.

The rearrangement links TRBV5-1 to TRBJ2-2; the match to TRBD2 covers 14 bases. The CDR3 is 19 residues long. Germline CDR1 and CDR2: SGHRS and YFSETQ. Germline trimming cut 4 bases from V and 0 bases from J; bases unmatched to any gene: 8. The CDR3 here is CASSPRLAGGVSNTGELFF. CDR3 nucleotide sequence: TGCGCCAGCAGCCCAAGACTAGCGGGAGGGGTTTCGAACACCGGGGAGCTGTTTTTT. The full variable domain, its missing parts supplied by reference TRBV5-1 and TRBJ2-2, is KAGVTQTPRYLIKTRGQQVTLSCSPISGHRSVSWYQQTPGQGLQFLFEYFSETQRNKGNFPGRFSGRQFSNSRSEMNVSTLELGDSALYLCASSPRLAGGVSNTGELFFGEGSRLTVL.

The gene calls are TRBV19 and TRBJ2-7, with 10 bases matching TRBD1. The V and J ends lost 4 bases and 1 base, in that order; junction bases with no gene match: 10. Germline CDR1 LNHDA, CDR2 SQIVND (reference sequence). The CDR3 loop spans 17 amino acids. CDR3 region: CASSNWTGGARSYEQYF. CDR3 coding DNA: TGTGCCAGTAGTAATTGGACAGGGGGAGCGCGATCCTACGAGCAGTACTTC.

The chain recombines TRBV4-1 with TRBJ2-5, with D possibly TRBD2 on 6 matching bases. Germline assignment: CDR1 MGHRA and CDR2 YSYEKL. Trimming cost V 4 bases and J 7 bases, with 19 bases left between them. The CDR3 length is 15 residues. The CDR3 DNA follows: TGCGCCAGCAGCCCCCGAGGGACTTCGGAGGCGACCCAGTACTTC. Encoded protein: CASSPRGTSEATQYF.

CDR3 sequence: CASSLGQGVGQPQHF. As DNA, the CDR3 is TGCGCCAGCAGCCTGGGACAGGGGGTGGGACAGCCCCAGCATTTT. V is TRBV4-1 and J is TRBJ1-5; 11 nucleotides line up with TRBD1. Germline-derived CDR1 and CDR2 are MGHRA and YSYEKL. The CDR3 consists of 15 residues. The V and J ends lost 4 bases and 7 bases, in that order; junction bases with no gene match: 6.

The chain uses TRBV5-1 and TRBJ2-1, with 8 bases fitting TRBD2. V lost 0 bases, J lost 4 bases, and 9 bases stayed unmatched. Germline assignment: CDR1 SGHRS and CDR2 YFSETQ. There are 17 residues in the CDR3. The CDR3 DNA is TGCGCCAGCAGCTTGGCCTCGGGACGGGGGGGTTACAATGAGCAGTTCTTC. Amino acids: CASSLASGRGGYNEQFF.

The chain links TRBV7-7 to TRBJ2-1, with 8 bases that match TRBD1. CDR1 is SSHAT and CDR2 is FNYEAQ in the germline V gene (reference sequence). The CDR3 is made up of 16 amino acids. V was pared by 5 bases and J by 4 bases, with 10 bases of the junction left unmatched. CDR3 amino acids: CASSPDGQGAYNEQFF. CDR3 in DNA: TGTGCCAGCAGCCCCGACGGACAGGGCGCTTACAATGAGCAGTTCTTC.

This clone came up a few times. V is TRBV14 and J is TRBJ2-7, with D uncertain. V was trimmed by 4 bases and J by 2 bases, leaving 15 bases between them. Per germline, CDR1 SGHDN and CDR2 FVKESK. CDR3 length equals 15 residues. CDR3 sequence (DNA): TGTGCCAGCAGCCCCTTAGGAGAAGGTCCCTACGAGCAGTACTTC. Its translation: CASSPLGEGPYEQYF.

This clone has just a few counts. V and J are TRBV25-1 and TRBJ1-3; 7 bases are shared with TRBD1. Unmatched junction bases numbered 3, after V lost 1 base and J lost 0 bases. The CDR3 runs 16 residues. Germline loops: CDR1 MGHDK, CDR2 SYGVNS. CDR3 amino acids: CASSELDRDSGNTIYF. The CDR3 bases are TGTGCCAGCAGTGAATTAGACAGGGACTCTGGAAACACCATATATTTT. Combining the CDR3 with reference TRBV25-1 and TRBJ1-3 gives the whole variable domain EADIYQTPRYLVIGTGKKITLECSQTMGHDKMYWYQQDPGMELHLIHYSYGVNSTEKGDLSSESTVSRIRTEHFPLTLESARPSHTSQYLCASSELDRDSGNTIYFGEGSWLTVV.

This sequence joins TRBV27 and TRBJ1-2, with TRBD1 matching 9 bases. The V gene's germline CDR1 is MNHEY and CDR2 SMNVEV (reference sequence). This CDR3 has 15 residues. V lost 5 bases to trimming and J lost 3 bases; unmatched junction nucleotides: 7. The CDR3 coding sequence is TGTGCCAGCAGTCAGGGGACAGGGTCCCACTATGGCTACACCTTC. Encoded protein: CASSQGTGSHYGYTF.

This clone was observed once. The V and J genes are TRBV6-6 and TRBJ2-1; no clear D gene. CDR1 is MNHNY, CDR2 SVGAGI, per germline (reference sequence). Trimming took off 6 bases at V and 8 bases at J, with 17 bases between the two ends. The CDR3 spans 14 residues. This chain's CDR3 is CASRDSSARYEQFF. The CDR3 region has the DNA TGTGCCAGCAGGGATAGCTCAGCACGGTATGAGCAGTTCTTC.

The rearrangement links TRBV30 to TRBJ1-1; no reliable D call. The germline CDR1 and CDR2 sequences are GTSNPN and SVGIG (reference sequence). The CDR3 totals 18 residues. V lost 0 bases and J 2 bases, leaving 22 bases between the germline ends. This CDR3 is CAWSVKVGIPRLNTEAFF. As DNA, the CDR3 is TGTGCCTGGAGTGTGAAAGTTGGAATCCCGAGGTTAAACACTGAAGCTTTCTTT.

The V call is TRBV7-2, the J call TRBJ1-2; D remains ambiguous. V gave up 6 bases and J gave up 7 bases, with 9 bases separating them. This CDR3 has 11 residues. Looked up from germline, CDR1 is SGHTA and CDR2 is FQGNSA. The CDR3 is CASSPIGGYTF. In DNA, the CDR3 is TGTGCCAGCAGTCCGATCGGTGGCTACACCTTC.

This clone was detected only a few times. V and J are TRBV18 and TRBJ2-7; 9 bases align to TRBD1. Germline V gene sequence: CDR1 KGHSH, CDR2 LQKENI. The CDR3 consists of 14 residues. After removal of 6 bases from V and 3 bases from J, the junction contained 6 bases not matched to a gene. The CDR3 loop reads CASSGTGSIYEQYF. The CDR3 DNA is TGTGCCAGCTCCGGGACAGGGTCTATCTACGAGCAGTACTTC.

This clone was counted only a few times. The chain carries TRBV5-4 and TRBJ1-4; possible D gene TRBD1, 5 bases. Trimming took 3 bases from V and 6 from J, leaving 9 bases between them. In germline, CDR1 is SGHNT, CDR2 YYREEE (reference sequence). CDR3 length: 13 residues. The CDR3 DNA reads TGTGCCAGCAGCTACTGGGGGGATGAAAAACTGTTTTTT. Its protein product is CASSYWGDEKLFF.

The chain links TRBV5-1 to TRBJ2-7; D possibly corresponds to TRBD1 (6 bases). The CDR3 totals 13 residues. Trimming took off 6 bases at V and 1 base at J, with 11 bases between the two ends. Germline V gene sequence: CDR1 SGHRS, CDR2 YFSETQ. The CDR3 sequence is CASTLQGSYEQYF. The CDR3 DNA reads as TGCGCCAGCACCTTACAGGGTTCCTACGAGCAGTACTTC.

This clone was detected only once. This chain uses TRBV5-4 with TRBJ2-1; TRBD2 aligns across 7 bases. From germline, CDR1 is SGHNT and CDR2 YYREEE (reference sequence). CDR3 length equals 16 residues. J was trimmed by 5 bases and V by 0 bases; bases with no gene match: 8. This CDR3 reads CASSLGRLAFDNEQFF. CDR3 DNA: TGTGCCAGCAGCTTGGGGCGACTAGCCTTCGACAATGAGCAGTTCTTC.